This T cell receptor (beta chain) comes out of a study of CD4 and CD8 cells across lung adenocarcinoma regions. TCRdb analysed the PCR reads with MiXCR anew, one entry per CDR3 protein. The table includes about 11,000 distinct CDR3 sequences, about 61% detected once. The patients had localized lung adenocarcinoma, a non-small cell subtype. CDR1 and CDR2 from the germline V gene are MNHNS and SASEGT. Germline trimming cut 9 bases from V and 13 bases from J; bases unmatched to any gene: 19. The CDR3 extends over 15 amino acids. The chain uses TRBV6-1 and TRBJ2-2, with 8 bases matching TRBD1. The sequence derives from a male donor with lung adenocarcinoma. The CD4 and CD8 labels of this study may be unreliable. Sequencing was done on a sample of CD8+ T cells from the margin of a lung tumor. DNA for the CDR3: TGTGCCAGGGGCGGACGGCCGGTTGGGACAGGTGCGCTGTTTTTT. Its translation: CARGGRPVGTGALFF.